The clone carrying this TCR beta chain was picked up one time. Its antigen remains unknown. 13 Jbeta primers and 60 Vbeta primers were used for the PCR. Profiling relied on immunoSEQ multiplex PCR, and the TCRdb table lists in-frame clones only, not all of them. The sample lists 200,000 to 250,000 clones, approximately 82% occurring once. Trimming took off 3 bases at V and 2 bases at J, with 13 bases between the two ends. Per the germline V gene, CDR1 is MNHEY and CDR2 is SMNVEV (reference sequence). CDR3 length: 16 residues. These data originate in a study of cytomegalovirus exposure and HLA in healthy donors. Study-level information: Unique TCRs numbering some 80 million, obtained from HLA-typed donors, made up an early data release. Study-wide results and caveats: Apart from CMV serostatus, no immune exposure information was available. According to reports, the classifier identified cytomegalovirus status with high specificity and sensitivity. TCR beta V- and J-gene trimming was later associated with a missense DCLRE1C variant.

The sample comprised PBMCs. V usage is TRBV27 and J usage is TRBJ2-2, with a weak D call TRBD2 (6 bases). This TCR came from a woman aged 40 to 49 in good health and CMV-seronegative. This CDR3 is CASSFHGGINTGELFF. CDR3 nucleotides: TGTGCCAGCAGTTTTCATGGGGGGATTAACACCGGGGAGCTGTTTTTT.